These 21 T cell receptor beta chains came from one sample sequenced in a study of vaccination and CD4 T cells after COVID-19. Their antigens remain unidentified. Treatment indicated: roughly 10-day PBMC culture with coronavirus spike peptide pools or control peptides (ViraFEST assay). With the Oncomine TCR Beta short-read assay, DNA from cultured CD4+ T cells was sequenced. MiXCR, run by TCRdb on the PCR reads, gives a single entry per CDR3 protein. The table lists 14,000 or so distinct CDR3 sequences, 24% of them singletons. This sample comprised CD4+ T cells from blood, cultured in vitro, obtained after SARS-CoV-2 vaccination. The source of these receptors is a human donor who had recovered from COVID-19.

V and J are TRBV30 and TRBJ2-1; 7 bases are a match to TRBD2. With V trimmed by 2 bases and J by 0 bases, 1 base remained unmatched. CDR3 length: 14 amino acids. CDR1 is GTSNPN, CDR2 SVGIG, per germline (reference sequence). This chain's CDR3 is CAWSRGSSYNEQFF. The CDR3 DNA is TGTGCCTGGAGTCGCGGGAGCTCCTACAATGAGCAGTTCTTC.

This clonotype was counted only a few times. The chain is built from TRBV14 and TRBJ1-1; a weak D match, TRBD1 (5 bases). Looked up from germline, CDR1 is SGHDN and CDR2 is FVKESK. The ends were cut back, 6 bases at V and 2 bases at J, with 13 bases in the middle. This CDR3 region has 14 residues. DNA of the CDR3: TGTGCCAGCAGTTATGGGGGTACTAACACTGAAGCTTTCTTT. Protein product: CASSYGGTNTEAFF.

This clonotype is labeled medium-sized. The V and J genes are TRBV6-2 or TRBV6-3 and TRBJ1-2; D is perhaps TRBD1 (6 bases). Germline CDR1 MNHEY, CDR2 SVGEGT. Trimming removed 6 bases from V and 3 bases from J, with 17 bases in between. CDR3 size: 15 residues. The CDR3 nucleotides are TGTGCCAGCAGCCAAACCTCCGGGGGCTACTATGGCTACACCTTC. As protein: CASSQTSGGYYGYTF.

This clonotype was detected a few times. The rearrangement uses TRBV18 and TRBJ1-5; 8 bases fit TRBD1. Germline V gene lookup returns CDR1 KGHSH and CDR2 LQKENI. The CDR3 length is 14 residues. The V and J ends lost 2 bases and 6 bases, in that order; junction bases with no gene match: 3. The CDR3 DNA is TGTGCCAGCTCACCAGGACAGGGAGGTCAGCCCCAGCATTTT. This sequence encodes CASSPGQGGQPQHF. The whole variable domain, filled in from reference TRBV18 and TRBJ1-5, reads NAGVMQNPRHLVRRRGQEARLRCSPMKGHSHVYWYRQLPEEGLKFMVYLQKENIIDESGMPKERFSAEFPKEGPSILRIQQVVRGDSAAYFCASSPGQGGQPQHFGDGTRLSIL.

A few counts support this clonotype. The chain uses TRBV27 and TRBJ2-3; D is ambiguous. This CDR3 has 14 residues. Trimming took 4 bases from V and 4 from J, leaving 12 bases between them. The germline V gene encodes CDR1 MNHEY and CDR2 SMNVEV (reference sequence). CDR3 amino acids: CASSSTLRADTQYF. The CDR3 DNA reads TGTGCCAGCAGTTCTACCCTTAGGGCAGATACGCAGTATTTT.

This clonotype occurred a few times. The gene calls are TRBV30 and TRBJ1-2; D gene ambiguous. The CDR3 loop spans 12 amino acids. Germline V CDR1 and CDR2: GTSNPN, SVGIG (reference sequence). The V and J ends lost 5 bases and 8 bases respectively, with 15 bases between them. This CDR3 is CAWGPTATGYTF. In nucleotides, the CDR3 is TGTGCCTGGGGGCCGACCGCGACGGGCTACACCTTC.

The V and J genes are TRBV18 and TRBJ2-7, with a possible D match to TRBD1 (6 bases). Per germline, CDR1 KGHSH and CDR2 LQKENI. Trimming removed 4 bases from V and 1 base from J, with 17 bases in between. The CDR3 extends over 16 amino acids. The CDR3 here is CASSQGVQGRSYEQYF. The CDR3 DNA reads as TGTGCCAGCTCACAGGGGGTCCAGGGTCGATCCTACGAGCAGTACTTC.

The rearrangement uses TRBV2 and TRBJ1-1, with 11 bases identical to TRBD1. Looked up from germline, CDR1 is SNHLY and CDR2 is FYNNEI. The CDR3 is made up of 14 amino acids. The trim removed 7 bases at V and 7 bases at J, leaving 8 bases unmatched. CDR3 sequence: CASKRTGGQGEAFF. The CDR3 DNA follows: TGTGCCAGCAAAAGGACAGGGGGCCAGGGTGAAGCTTTCTTT.

Written as DNA, the CDR3 is TGTGCCAGCAGTGATCAAGCGGGAATGCTAACAGATACGCAGTATTTT. This encodes CASSDQAGMLTDTQYF. The chain recombines TRBV25-1 with TRBJ2-3; 7 nucleotides agree with TRBD2. V was clipped by 3 bases and J by 3 bases; unmatched bases: 9. Germline CDR1 reads MGHDK; CDR2 reads SYGVNS. CDR3 length: 16 residues. The whole variable domain, remainder taken from reference TRBV25-1 and TRBJ2-3, is EADIYQTPRYLVIGTGKKITLECSQTMGHDKMYWYQQDPGMELHLIHYSYGVNSTEKGDLSSESTVSRIRTEHFPLTLESARPSHTSQYLCASSDQAGMLTDTQYFGPGTRLTVL.

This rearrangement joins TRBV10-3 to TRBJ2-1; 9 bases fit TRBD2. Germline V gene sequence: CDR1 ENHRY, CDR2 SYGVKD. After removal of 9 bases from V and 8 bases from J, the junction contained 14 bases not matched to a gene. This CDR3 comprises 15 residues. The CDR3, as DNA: TGTGCCATAGGCAAGCGGGAGGTAGTTGTGCATGAGCAGTTCTTC. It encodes CAIGKREVVVHEQFF.

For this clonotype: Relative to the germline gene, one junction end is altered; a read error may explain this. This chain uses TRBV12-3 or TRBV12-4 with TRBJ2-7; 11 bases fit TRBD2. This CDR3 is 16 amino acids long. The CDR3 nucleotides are TGTGCCAGCGGGGGGGGGACTAGCGGACCCCTGTCCGAGCGGTACTTC. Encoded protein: CASGGGTSGPLSERYF.

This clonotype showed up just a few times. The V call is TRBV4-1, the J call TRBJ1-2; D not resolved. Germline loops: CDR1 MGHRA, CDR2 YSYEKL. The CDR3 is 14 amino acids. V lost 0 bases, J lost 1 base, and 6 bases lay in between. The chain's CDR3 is CASSQDQINYGYTF. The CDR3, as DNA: TGCGCCAGCAGCCAAGATCAAATTAACTATGGCTACACCTTC.

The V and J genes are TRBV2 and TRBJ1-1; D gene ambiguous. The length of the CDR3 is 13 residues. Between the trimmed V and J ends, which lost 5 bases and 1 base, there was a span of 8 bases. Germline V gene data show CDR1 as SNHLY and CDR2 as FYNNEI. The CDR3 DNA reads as TGTGCCAGCAGTCCCGACCCGAACACTGAAGCTTTCTTT. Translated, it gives CASSPDPNTEAFF.

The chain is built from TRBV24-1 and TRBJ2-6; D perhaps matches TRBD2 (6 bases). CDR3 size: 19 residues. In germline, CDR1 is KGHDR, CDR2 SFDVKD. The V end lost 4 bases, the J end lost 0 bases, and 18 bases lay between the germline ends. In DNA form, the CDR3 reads TGTGCCACCAGTGACTCGTTAGCGGAGACGAGCTCTGGGGCCAACGTCCTGACTTTC. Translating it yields CATSDSLAETSSGANVLTF.

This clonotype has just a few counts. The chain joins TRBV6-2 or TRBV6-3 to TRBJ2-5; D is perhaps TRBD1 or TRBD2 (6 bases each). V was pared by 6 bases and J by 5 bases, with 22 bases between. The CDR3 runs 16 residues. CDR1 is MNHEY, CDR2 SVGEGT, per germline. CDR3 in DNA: TGTGCCAGCAGAACACACCTGAGGGGGGCAGGGGAGACCCAGTACTTC. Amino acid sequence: CASRTHLRGAGETQYF.

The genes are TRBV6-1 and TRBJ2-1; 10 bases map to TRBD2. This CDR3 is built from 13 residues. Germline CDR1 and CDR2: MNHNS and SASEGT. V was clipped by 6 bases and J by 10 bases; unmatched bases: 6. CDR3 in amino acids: CASREGLATEQFF. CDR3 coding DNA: TGTGCCAGCAGGGAGGGACTAGCGACGGAGCAGTTCTTC.

CDR3 sequence (DNA): TGTGCCATCAGTGGCCTAGCGGGAGGAATCAATGAGCAGTTCTTC. It codes for CAISGLAGGINEQFF. The V call is TRBV10-3, the J call TRBJ2-1, with 11 positions matching TRBD2. This CDR3 spans 15 amino acids. CDR1 ENHRY and CDR2 SYGVKD come from the germline V gene. V shed 4 bases, J shed 6 bases, and the junction held 5 bases outside the gene matches.

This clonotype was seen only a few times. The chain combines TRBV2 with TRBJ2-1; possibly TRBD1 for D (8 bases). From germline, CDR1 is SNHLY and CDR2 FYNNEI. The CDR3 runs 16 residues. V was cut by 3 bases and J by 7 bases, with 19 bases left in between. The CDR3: CASSENRGEGKNEQFF. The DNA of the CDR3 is TGTGCCAGCAGTGAGAACAGGGGGGAGGGAAAAAATGAGCAGTTCTTC.

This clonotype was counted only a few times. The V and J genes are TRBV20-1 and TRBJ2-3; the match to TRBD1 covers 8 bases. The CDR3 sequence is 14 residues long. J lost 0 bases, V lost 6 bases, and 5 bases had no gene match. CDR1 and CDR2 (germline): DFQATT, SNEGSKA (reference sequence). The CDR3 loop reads CSAQGGDSTDTQYF. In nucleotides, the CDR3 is TGCAGTGCACAGGGGGGTGATAGCACAGATACGCAGTATTTT.

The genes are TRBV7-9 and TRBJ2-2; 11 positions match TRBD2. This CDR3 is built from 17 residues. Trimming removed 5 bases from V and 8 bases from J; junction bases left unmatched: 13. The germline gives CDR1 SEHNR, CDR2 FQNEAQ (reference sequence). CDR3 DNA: TGTGCCAGCAGCCACACCCAGACTAGCGGGACGGTGGGGGAGCTGTTTTTT. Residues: CASSHTQTSGTVGELFF.

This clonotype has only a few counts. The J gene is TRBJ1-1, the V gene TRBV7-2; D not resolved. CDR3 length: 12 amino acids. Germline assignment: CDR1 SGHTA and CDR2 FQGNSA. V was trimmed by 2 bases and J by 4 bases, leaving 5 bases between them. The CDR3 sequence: CASSLRVTEAFF. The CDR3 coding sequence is TGTGCCAGCAGCTTAAGGGTCACTGAAGCTTTCTTT.